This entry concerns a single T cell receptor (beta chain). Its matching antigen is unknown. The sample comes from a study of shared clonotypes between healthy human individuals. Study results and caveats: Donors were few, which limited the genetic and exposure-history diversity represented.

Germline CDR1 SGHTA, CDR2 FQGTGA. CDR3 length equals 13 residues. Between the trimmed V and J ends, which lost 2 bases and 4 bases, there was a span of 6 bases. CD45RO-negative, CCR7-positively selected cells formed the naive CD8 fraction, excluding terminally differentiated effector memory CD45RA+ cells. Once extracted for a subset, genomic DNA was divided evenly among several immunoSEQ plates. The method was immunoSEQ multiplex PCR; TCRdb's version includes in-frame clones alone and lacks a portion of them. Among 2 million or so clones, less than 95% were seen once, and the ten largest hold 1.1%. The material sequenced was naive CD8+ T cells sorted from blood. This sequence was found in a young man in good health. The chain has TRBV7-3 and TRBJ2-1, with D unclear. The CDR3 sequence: CASSLSQYNEQFF. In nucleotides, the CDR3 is TGTGCCAGCAGCTTATCCCAGTACAATGAGCAGTTCTTC. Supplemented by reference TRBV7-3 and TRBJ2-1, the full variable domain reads GAGVSQTPSNKVTEKGKYVELRCDPISGHTALYWYRQSLGQGPEFLIYFQGTGAADDSGLPNDRFFAVRPEGSVSTLKIQRTERGDSAVYLCASSLSQYNEQFFGPGTRLTVL.